This TCR beta chain was recorded in a study of blood T cell repertoires in COVID-19. Study summary: Nucleic acid was either cDNA or gDNA, and it came from T cells, B-cell-depleted T cells, or PBMCs.

How the authors handled the data: Scientists estimated how many nucleated cells there were by amplifying reference gene primers. Profiled with immunoSEQ multiplex PCR; TCRdb holds only in-frame clones, not every one. The V and J calls and the clone size are those of that table, but D and trimming were determined from the DNA. The sample yields about 150,000 clones, around 83% seen once. The CDR3 sequence is 15 residues long. Germline values: CDR1 KGHSH, CDR2 LQKENI. Between the trimmed V and J ends, which lost 2 bases and 2 bases, there was a span of 10 bases. Seattle's enrolled individuals joined amid active infection and were then monitored longitudinally.

The rearrangement uses TRBV18 and TRBJ1-5; tentative D call: TRBD1 (6 bases). The receptor was derived from a woman aged 60-75 years with COVID-19, enrolled during active disease. Material for sequencing was peripheral blood. CDR3 sequence (DNA): TGTGCCAGCTCACCATTATCAGGGGGCAATCAGCCCCAGCATTTT. Protein sequence: CASSPLSGGNQPQHF.